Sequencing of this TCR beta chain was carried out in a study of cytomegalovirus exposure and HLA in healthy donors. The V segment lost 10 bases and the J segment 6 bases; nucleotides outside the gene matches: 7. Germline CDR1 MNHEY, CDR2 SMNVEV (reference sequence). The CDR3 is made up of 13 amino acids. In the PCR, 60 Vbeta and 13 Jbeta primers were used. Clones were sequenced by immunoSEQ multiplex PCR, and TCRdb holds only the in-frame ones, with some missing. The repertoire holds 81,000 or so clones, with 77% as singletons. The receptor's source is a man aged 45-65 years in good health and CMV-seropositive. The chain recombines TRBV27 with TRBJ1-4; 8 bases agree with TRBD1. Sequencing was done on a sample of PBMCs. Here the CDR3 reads CATSAQGDEKLFF. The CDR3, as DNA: TGTGCCACCTCCGCACAGGGGGATGAAAAACTGTTTTTT.